A single sample gave rise to the 24 T cell receptor beta chains below, sequenced in a study of T cells in Graves' hyperthyroidism and ophthalmopathy. RNA transcripts yielded amplified TCR beta CDR3 regions. The TCR CDR3 first-round RT-PCR relied on the HTBI primer set. TCRdb re-called the multiplex PCR reads through MiXCR, storing one row per CDR3 protein. The data hold about 600,000 distinct CDR3 sequences, with about 16% observed a single time. The sample was blood. Receptor source: a woman in her thirties or forties with Graves' ophthalmopathy.

Notes on this clonotype: A much more abundant neighbour one base away suggests this may be a read error. The chain joins TRBV3-1 to TRBJ2-7; D gene unclear. The CDR3 is 12 residues long. Trimming stripped 4 bases from V and 7 bases from J, with 11 bases between. Germline assignment: CDR1 LGHDT and CDR2 YNNKEL (reference sequence). The CDR3: CASSLSFEEQYF. DNA of the CDR3: TGTGCCAGCAGCCTGTCGTTTGAGGAGCAGTACTTC.

Ten or more counts support this clonotype. This chain joins TRBV3-1 and TRBJ2-7; 9 bases align to TRBD2. Unmatched junction bases numbered 7, after V lost 1 base and J lost 3 bases. The CDR3 covers 16 residues. Germline V gene lookup returns CDR1 LGHDT and CDR2 YNNKEL (reference sequence). In nucleotides, the CDR3 is TGTGCCAGCAGCCAAGGGGTAGCGGGAGCCATCTACGAGCAGTACTTC. It encodes CASSQGVAGAIYEQYF.

This clonotype was observed a handful of times. The chain couples TRBV28 to TRBJ2-5; TRBD2 matches 9 bases. The J segment lost 5 bases and the V segment lost 6 bases, leaving 16 bases of the junction unmatched. Per the germline V gene, CDR1 is MDHEN and CDR2 is SYDVKM. The length of the CDR3 is 17 residues. In DNA, the CDR3 is TGTGCCAGCAGCCTCCTCTTAGCGGGGGCCTGGGCGGAGACCCAGTACTTC. Its protein product is CASSLLLAGAWAETQYF.

This clonotype has more than one count but fewer than ten. A much larger clone sits a single nucleotide away, making a read error possible. The rearrangement joins TRBV2 to TRBJ1-5, with D perhaps matching TRBD1 (6 bases). V lost 7 bases to trimming and J lost 7 bases, with 29 bases between them. The germline CDR1 and CDR2 sequences are SNHLY and FYNNEI. The CDR3 length is 18 residues. Here the CDR3 DNA reads TGTGCCAGCACGTCACAGGGCCCACTAAGAGGACCGGGGCAGCCCCAGCATTTT. As protein: CASTSQGPLRGPGQPQHF.

This clonotype was seen repeatedly, ten times or more. This chain uses TRBV11-2 with TRBJ1-3; D ambiguous. This CDR3 contains 12 residues. V lost 3 bases and J lost 4, with 4 bases in between. Germline V gives CDR1 SGHAT, CDR2 FQNNGV. As DNA, the CDR3 is TGTGCCAGCAGCTTTCCCGGAAACACCATATATTTT. Its protein product is CASSFPGNTIYF.

This clonotype was counted a few times. The J gene is TRBJ2-2, the V gene TRBV4-1; D not certain. Germline loops: CDR1 MGHRA, CDR2 YSYEKL. The CDR3 runs 14 residues. Trimming took 0 bases from V and 6 from J, leaving 8 bases between them. The CDR3 DNA is TGCGCCAGCAGCCAAGAGAGGTTGCCCGGGGAGCTGTTTTTT. It is translated as CASSQERLPGELFF.

This clonotype showed up many times. J is TRBJ1-5 and V is TRBV2; 12 bases are shared with TRBD1. The CDR3 contains 14 residues. Germline lookup yields CDR1 SNHLY and CDR2 FYNNEI. The junction had 2 bases not matched to a gene; V was cut back by 6 bases and J by 5 bases. CDR3 nucleotide sequence: TGTGCCAGCAGGGGACAGGGGGCTCATCAGCCCCAGCATTTT. It codes for CASRGQGAHQPQHF.

Only a few counts were recorded for this clonotype. V usage is TRBV19 and J usage is TRBJ1-5, with D possibly TRBD1 on 6 matching bases. Germline V gene data show CDR1 as LNHDA and CDR2 as SQIVND (reference sequence). The CDR3 extends over 14 amino acids. Trimming removed 5 bases at V and 4 bases at J, with 12 bases between. The CDR3 nucleotides read TGTGCCAGTAGTGACGGGACATTTAATCAGCCCCAGCATTTT. Protein product: CASSDGTFNQPQHF.

V and J are TRBV15 and TRBJ1-2, with 8 bases identical to TRBD1. This CDR3 comprises 16 residues. Germline CDR1 LNHNV, CDR2 YYDKDF (reference sequence). V shed 4 bases and J 3 bases; nucleotides not matched to a gene: 10. The CDR3 DNA reads as TGTGCCACCAGCAATAAGGGGGAGGGACAGGACTATGGCTACACCTTC. Protein sequence: CATSNKGEGQDYGYTF.

The CDR3 sequence is CAAGLAGKETQYF. The CDR3 nucleotides read TGTGCCGCGGGACTAGCGGGGAAAGAGACCCAGTACTTC. The chain employs TRBV27 and TRBJ2-5; TRBD2 aligns across 13 bases. The CDR3 has 13 residues. Germline V gene data show CDR1 as MNHEY and CDR2 as SMNVEV (reference sequence). After removal of 11 bases from V and 3 bases from J, the junction contained 3 bases not matched to a gene.

The V call is TRBV20-1, the J call TRBJ2-7; TRBD2 matches 7 bases. Per the germline V gene, CDR1 is DFQATT and CDR2 is SNEGSKA (reference sequence). V shed 4 bases and J 0 bases; nucleotides not matched to a gene: 9. This CDR3 region has 15 residues. The CDR3 reads CSATFDSGRSYEQYF. As DNA, the CDR3 is TGCAGTGCTACGTTTGATAGCGGGCGCTCCTACGAGCAGTACTTC.

The chain combines TRBV2 with TRBJ1-1; D ambiguous. The germline V and J ends were trimmed by 7 bases and 2 bases, with 5 bases remaining between them. There are 11 residues in the CDR3. Germline V lookup: CDR1 SNHLY, CDR2 FYNNEI. The CDR3 DNA reads as TGTGCCAGCAACACAAACACTGAAGCTTTCTTT. Translated: CASNTNTEAFF.

This clonotype has a handful of counts. J is TRBJ2-6 and V is TRBV29-1; D perhaps matches TRBD2 (7 bases). The CDR3 consists of 15 residues. Trimming shortened V by 3 bases and J by 0 bases, and 9 bases separated the two germline ends. CDR1 is SQVTM and CDR2 is ANQGSEA in the germline V gene. CDR3 nucleotides: TGCAGCGTTGAGGGAGGGGGCTCTGGGGCCAACGTCCTGACTTTC. Translation: CSVEGGGSGANVLTF.

This clonotype showed up many times. The chain joins TRBV6-5 to TRBJ2-7; possible D gene TRBD2, 5 bases. Germline loops: CDR1 MNHEY, CDR2 SVGAGI. Trimming removed 0 bases at V and 5 bases at J, with 11 bases between. This CDR3 spans 14 amino acids. CDR3 in DNA: TGTGCCAGCAGTTACTCGCCGGCTAGCAACGAGCAGTACTTC. This encodes CASSYSPASNEQYF.

The chain has TRBV7-2 and TRBJ2-7, with 9 bases fitting TRBD2. Germline loops: CDR1 SGHTA, CDR2 FQGNSA. There are 13 residues in the CDR3. V trimming: 2 bases; J trimming: 6 bases; junction bases outside the gene matches: 2. The CDR3 DNA sequence: TGTGCCAGCAGCTTATCTAGCGGGACCGAGCAGTACTTC. Amino acids: CASSLSSGTEQYF.

The chain carries TRBV2 and TRBJ1-5; 8 positions match TRBD1. Germline CDR1 SNHLY, CDR2 FYNNEI. Trimming took 8 bases from V and 3 from J; bases not matched to a gene: 6. The CDR3 runs 14 residues. The CDR3 DNA sequence: TGTGCCAGCGGCGGACAGGGTAACAATCAGCCCCAGCATTTT. Translated, it gives CASGGQGNNQPQHF.

In its sample, this clonotype was seen a few times. CDR3 in DNA: TGCAGTGCTATGGGCAGGGGGAGACTAGCTAGCAATCAGCCCCAGCATTTT. Translation: CSAMGRGRLASNQPQHF. V gene TRBV20-1 combines with J gene TRBJ1-5; 7 nucleotides align to TRBD1. Per germline, CDR1 DFQATT and CDR2 SNEGSKA (reference sequence). The CDR3 contains 17 residues. J gave up 0 bases and V 4 bases, and 12 bases lay outside the gene matches.

In its sample, this clonotype was seen many times. The chain joins TRBV12-3 or TRBV12-4 to TRBJ2-5, with 7 positions matching TRBD1. CDR3 size: 16 residues. V lost 3 bases to trimming and J lost 2 bases; unmatched junction nucleotides: 9. The CDR3 nucleotides are TGTGCCAGCAGTTTGAATTTGAGGGGGCCTCAAGAGACCCAGTACTTC. Translating gives CASSLNLRGPQETQYF.

This clonotype was detected only a few times. The chain has TRBV18 and TRBJ2-2; tentative D call: TRBD2 (6 bases). CDR1 KGHSH and CDR2 LQKENI come from the germline V gene. The ends were cut back, 5 bases at V and 7 bases at J, with 11 bases in the middle. This CDR3 has 13 residues. CDR3 amino acids: CASSRGEDGELFF. CDR3 coding DNA: TGTGCCAGCTCAAGAGGGGAGGACGGGGAGCTGTTTTTT.

The rearrangement uses TRBV29-1 and TRBJ2-1; possibly TRBD1 for D (7 bases). The CDR3 length is 14 residues. Deletions cut 6 bases from V and 4 bases from J, with 16 bases between. The germline V gene has CDR1 SQVTM and CDR2 ANQGSEA. CDR3 sequence reads: CSVEGGQLYNEQFF. The CDR3 DNA reads TGCAGCGTGGAGGGGGGACAGTTATACAATGAGCAGTTCTTC.

This chain uses TRBV4-2 with TRBJ1-6; 7 positions agree with TRBD1. The germline V gene encodes CDR1 LGHNA and CDR2 YNFKEQ. The CDR3 totals 16 residues. V was pared by 4 bases and J by 8 bases, with 11 bases of the junction left unmatched. CDR3 sequence: CASSPIEGAGDSPLHF. For the CDR3, the DNA is TGTGCCAGCAGCCCCATTGAGGGGGCTGGGGATTCACCCCTCCACTTT.

This clonotype was counted a few times. The V and J genes are TRBV2 and TRBJ1-1; no reliable D call. The CDR3 has 14 amino acids. Per the germline V gene, CDR1 is SNHLY and CDR2 is FYNNEI. The V end was cut by 6 bases, the J end by 4 bases, with 15 bases between. The chain's CDR3 is CASRDPGVSTEAFF. The CDR3 DNA reads TGTGCCAGCAGAGACCCCGGGGTAAGCACTGAAGCTTTCTTT.

This clonotype was observed a handful of times. The chain has TRBV2 and TRBJ2-3; possibly TRBD2 for D (6 bases). This CDR3 is built from 14 residues. Germline V gene lookup returns CDR1 SNHLY and CDR2 FYNNEI. V gave up 2 bases and J gave up 4 bases, with 10 bases separating them. The CDR3 bases are TGTGCCAGCAGTGAAAGGTCTAGCGCAGATACGCAGTATTTT. Its translation: CASSERSSADTQYF.

This clonotype was recorded at least ten times. This CDR3 is CSVTGTGPYEQYF. DNA for the CDR3: TGCAGTGTAACCGGGACAGGACCCTACGAGCAGTACTTC. The rearrangement uses TRBV20-1 and TRBJ2-7; the match to TRBD1 covers 8 bases. There are 13 residues in the CDR3. Germline trimming cut 7 bases from V and 2 bases from J; bases unmatched to any gene: 7. Germline CDR1 reads DFQATT; CDR2 reads SNEGSKA (reference sequence).